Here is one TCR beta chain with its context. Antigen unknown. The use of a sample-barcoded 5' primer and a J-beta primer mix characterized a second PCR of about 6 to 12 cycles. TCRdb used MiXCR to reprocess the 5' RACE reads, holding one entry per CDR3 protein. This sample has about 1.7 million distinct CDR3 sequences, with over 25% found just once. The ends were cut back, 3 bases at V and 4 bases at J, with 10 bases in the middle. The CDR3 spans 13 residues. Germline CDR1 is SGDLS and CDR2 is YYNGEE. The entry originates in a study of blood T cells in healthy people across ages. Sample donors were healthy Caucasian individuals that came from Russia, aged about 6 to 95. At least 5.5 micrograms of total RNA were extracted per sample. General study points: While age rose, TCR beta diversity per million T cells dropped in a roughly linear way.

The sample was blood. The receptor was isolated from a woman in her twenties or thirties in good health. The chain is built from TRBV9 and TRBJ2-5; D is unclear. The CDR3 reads CASSGFSAETQYF. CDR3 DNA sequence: TGTGCCAGCAGCGGATTTTCGGCAGAGACCCAGTACTTC.